This entry lists 9 T cell receptor beta chains sequenced from one sample in a study of cytomegalovirus exposure and HLA in healthy donors. Clones were read by immunoSEQ multiplex PCR, and TCRdb kept only the in-frame ones, dropping some. Of roughly 70,000 clones in the sample, about 96% were seen once. Sequencing was carried out using PBMCs. The receptors were sampled from a man aged 18 to 35 in good health and CMV-seronegative.

Written as DNA, the CDR3 is TGCGCCAGCAGTCCCGGACATTGCTATGGCTACACCTTC. Its protein is CASSPGHCYGYTF. The chain employs TRBV23-1 and TRBJ1-2; possible D gene TRBD1, 5 bases. TRBV23-1 is designated an ORF whose function remains uncertain. This CDR3 has 13 residues. Between the trimmed V and J ends, which lost 4 bases and 4 bases, there was a span of 10 bases.

This rearrangement joins TRBV5-4 to TRBJ1-2, with D tentatively TRBD1 (6 bases). V lost 4 bases to trimming and J lost 8 bases, with 21 bases between them. Germline loops: CDR1 SGHNT, CDR2 YYREEE (reference sequence). The CDR3 covers 15 residues. Here the CDR3 reads CASSVGQLLLRGYTF. The CDR3 DNA follows: TGTGCCAGCAGCGTGGGACAACTGCTCCTCCGCGGCTACACCTTC.

A single count supports this clone. The chain links TRBV19 to TRBJ1-5; the D gene is possibly TRBD1 (5 bases). Trimming took off 5 bases at V and 1 base at J, with 12 bases between the two ends. Germline V gene sequence: CDR1 LNHDA, CDR2 SQIVND (reference sequence). The CDR3 runs 15 residues. CDR3 protein: CASSLGAGSNQPQHF. DNA for the CDR3: TGTGCCAGTAGTCTTGGGGCAGGGAGCAATCAGCCCCAGCATTTT.

The chain carries TRBV19 and TRBJ1-2; no clear D gene. CDR1 and CDR2 (germline): LNHDA, SQIVND (reference sequence). The CDR3 has 11 residues. Trimming shortened V by 7 bases and J by 0 bases, and 3 bases separated the two germline ends. CDR3 protein: CASTANYGYTF. As DNA, the CDR3 is TGTGCCAGTACCGCTAACTATGGCTACACCTTC.

Remarks on this clone: Sequence at one end of the junction differs from germline and may be a read error. V usage is TRBV7-7 and J usage is TRBJ2-5, with 10 bases lining up with TRBD1. Germline V gene lookup returns CDR1 SSHAT and CDR2 FNYEAQ (reference sequence). CDR3 length equals 13 residues. The CDR3 nucleotides are TGTGCTAGCAGCAACGACAGGGGGCATACCCAGTACTTC. Translating gives CASSNDRGHTQYF.

The chain joins TRBV5-4 to TRBJ1-3; D gene uncertain. Germline lookup yields CDR1 SGHNT and CDR2 YYREEE (reference sequence). Trimming stripped 9 bases from V and 0 bases from J, with 16 bases between. CDR3 length: 15 residues. Here the CDR3 reads CATYTGPNSGNTIYF. CDR3 nucleotide sequence: TGTGCCACCTACACTGGGCCGAACTCTGGAAACACCATATATTTT.

The V call is TRBV28, the J call TRBJ2-1; unclear D gene. With 4 bases removed from V and 4 bases from J, the gap between germline ends came to 5 bases. The germline V gene encodes CDR1 MDHEN and CDR2 SYDVKM. CDR3 length equals 12 residues. In DNA form, the CDR3 reads TGTGCCAGCAGTTCCCTTTACAATGAGCAGTTCTTC. Amino acid sequence: CASSSLYNEQFF.

The V gene is TRBV15, the J gene TRBJ2-1; TRBD1 aligns across 8 bases. CDR3 size: 14 residues. Germline V gene sequence: CDR1 LNHNV, CDR2 YYDKDF (reference sequence). The V gene end was trimmed by 2 bases and the J gene end by 6 bases; junction bases not matched to a gene: 3. In DNA form, the CDR3 reads TGTGCCACCAGCAGACGGACAGGGATCAATGAGCAGTTCTTC. Its translation: CATSRRTGINEQFF.

The chain joins TRBV6-1 to TRBJ1-2; possibly TRBD1 for D (5 bases). Germline-derived CDR1 and CDR2 are MNHNS and SASEGT. Trimming shortened V by 4 bases and J by 1 base, and 7 bases separated the two germline ends. The CDR3 extends over 13 amino acids. The CDR3 loop is CASSVDNNYGYTF. CDR3 nucleotide sequence: TGTGCCAGCAGTGTGGACAATAACTATGGCTACACCTTC.